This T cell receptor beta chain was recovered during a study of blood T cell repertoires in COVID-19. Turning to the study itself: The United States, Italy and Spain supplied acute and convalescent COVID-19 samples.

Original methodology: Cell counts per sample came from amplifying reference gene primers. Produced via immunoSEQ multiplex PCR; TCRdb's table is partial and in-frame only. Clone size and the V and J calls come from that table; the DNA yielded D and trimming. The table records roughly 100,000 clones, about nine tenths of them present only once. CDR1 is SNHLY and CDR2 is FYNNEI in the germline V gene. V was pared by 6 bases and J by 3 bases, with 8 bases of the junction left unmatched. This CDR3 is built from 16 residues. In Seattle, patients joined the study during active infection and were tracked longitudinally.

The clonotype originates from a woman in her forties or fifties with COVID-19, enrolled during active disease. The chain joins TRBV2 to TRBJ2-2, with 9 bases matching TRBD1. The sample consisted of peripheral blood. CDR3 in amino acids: CASSHRGTGYTGELFF. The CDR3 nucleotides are TGTGCCAGCAGCCATAGGGGGACAGGGTACACCGGGGAGCTGTTTTTT.